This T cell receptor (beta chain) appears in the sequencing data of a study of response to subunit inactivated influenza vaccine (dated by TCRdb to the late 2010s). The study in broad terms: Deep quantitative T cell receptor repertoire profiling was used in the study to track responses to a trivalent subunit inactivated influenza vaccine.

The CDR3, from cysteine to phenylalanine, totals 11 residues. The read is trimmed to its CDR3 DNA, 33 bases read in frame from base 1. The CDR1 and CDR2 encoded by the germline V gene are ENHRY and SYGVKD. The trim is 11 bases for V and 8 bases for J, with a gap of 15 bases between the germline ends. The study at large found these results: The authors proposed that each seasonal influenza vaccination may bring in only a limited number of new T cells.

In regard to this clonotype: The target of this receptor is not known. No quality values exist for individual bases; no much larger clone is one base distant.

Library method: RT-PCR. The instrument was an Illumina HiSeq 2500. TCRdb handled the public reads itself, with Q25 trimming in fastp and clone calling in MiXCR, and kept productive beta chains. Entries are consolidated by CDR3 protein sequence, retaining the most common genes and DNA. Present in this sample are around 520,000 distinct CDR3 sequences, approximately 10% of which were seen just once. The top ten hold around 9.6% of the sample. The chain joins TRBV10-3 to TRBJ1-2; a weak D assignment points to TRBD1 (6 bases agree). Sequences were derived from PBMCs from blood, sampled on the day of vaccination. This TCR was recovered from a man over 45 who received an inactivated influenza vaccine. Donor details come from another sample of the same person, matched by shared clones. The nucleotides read TGTGCCGCAGCAGGGGAGGGAGGCTACACCTTC. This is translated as CAAAGEGGYTF.